These 14 T cell receptor beta chains were all obtained from the same sample, sequenced in a study of blood T cell repertoires in COVID-19. The method was immunoSEQ multiplex PCR; TCRdb's version includes in-frame clones alone and lacks a portion of them. This sample has hundreds of thousands of clones, with around nine tenths found just once. The sequenced sample was PBMCs or T cells enriched from blood (not recorded which). The receptors stem from a woman in her 50s who had recovered from COVID-19.

The chain links TRBV11-3 to TRBJ2-5; TRBD2 agrees at 8 bases. Germline V gene lookup returns CDR1 SGHNT and CDR2 YENEEA. V was clipped by 1 base and J by 2 bases; unmatched bases: 6. CDR3 length equals 16 residues. CDR3 DNA: TGTGCCAGCAGCTTAGGCCAGCGGGGGTTACAAGAGACCCAGTACTTC. It translates to CASSLGQRGLQETQYF.

This chain uses TRBV29-1 with TRBJ1-2, with D perhaps matching TRBD1 (6 bases). Germline V gives CDR1 SQVTM, CDR2 ANQGSEA. Trimming cost V 1 base and J 1 base, with 13 bases left between them. The CDR3 is 15 amino acids. The CDR3 region has the DNA TGCAGCGTTGAAGCGGGTACAGGGAATAACTATGGCTACACCTTC. Its protein is CSVEAGTGNNYGYTF.

V and J are TRBV3-1 (or the pseudogene TRBV3-2) and TRBJ1-2, with a weak D call TRBD1 (5 bases). The CDR3 is made up of 15 amino acids. From germline, CDR1 is LGHDT and CDR2 YNNKEL (reference sequence). V was clipped by 5 bases and J by 6 bases, with 19 bases between them. CDR3 in amino acids: CASSIRGGGPNGYTF. Here the CDR3 DNA reads TGTGCCAGCAGCATCCGGGGGGGAGGGCCAAATGGCTACACCTTC.

V is TRBV9 and J is TRBJ2-1; no clear D. CDR3 length: 12 residues. The V end was cut by 2 bases, the J end by 3 bases, with 3 bases between. CDR1 SGDLS and CDR2 YYNGEE come from the germline V gene. The CDR3 loop reads CASSVNYNEQFF. In DNA form, the CDR3 reads TGTGCCAGCAGCGTCAACTACAATGAGCAGTTCTTC.

The chain joins TRBV7-2 to TRBJ1-3, with D unresolved. The CDR3 runs to 14 residues. V was cut by 2 bases and J by 4 bases, with 9 bases left in between. Germline CDR1 SGHTA, CDR2 FQGNSA. Here the CDR3 DNA reads TGTGCCAGCAGCTTATTGGGCAGGGGAAACACCATATATTTT. Translated: CASSLLGRGNTIYF. The variable domain in full, completed from reference TRBV7-2 and TRBJ1-3, reads GAGVSQSPSNKVTEKGKDVELRCDPISGHTALYWYRQSLGQGLEFLIYFQGNSAPDKSGLPSDRFSAERTGGSVSTLTIQRTQQEDSAVYLCASSLLGRGNTIYFGEGSWLTVV.

The CDR3 region is CASSIDPWRGSTDTQYF. CDR3 nucleotides: TGTGCCAGTAGTATAGATCCGTGGCGGGGGTCCACAGATACGCAGTATTTT. The chain joins TRBV19 to TRBJ2-3; 7 positions match TRBD2. This CDR3 contains 17 residues. Germline V gives CDR1 LNHDA, CDR2 SQIVND (reference sequence). The J segment lost 2 bases and the V segment lost 0 bases, leaving 8 bases of the junction unmatched. Full variable domain (outside the CDR3, taken from reference TRBV19 and TRBJ2-3): DGGITQSPKYLFRKEGQNVTLSCEQNLNHDAMYWYRQDPGQGLRLIYYSQIVNDFQKGDIAEGYSVSREKKESFPLTVTSAQKNPTAFYLCASSIDPWRGSTDTQYFGPGTRLTVL.

This clone was detected a few times. The J gene is TRBJ2-4, the V gene TRBV4-2, with 11 positions matching TRBD2. In germline, CDR1 is LGHNA, CDR2 YNFKEQ. The trim removed 2 bases at V and 8 bases at J, leaving 5 bases unmatched. The CDR3 length is 15 residues. The CDR3 is CASSQFSGGADIQYF. Written as DNA, the CDR3 is TGTGCCAGCAGCCAATTTAGCGGGGGGGCAGACATTCAGTACTTC.

The chain couples TRBV5-1 to TRBJ1-2; tentatively, D is TRBD1 (5 bases). This CDR3 has 14 residues. The germline V gene has CDR1 SGHRS and CDR2 YFSETQ. Trimming removed 0 bases at V and 8 bases at J, with 14 bases between. CDR3 in DNA: TGCGCCAGCAGCTTGGATTCCGGGGGTAAGGGCTACACCTTC. It codes for CASSLDSGGKGYTF.

This rearrangement joins TRBV7-2 to TRBJ1-2; TRBD1 might be the D (5 bases). The CDR3 contains 15 residues. Germline V gene data show CDR1 as SGHTA and CDR2 as FQGNSA. V shed 1 base and J shed 7 bases, with 16 bases lying between them. This CDR3 reads CASSLGAGPQSGYTF. As DNA, the CDR3 is TGTGCCAGCAGCTTAGGGGCAGGGCCTCAGTCTGGCTACACCTTC.

The chain joins TRBV6-1 to TRBJ1-5; no clear D. Germline V gene sequence: CDR1 MNHNS, CDR2 SASEGT. The CDR3 has 13 residues. The ends were cut back, 3 bases at V and 9 bases at J, with 12 bases in the middle. The CDR3 coding sequence is TGTGCCAGCAGTGACCCAGGCAGTCGGCCCCAGCATTTT. Encoded protein: CASSDPGSRPQHF.

The chain carries TRBV4-1 and TRBJ1-5; TRBD1 aligns across 7 bases. The germline V gene encodes CDR1 MGHRA and CDR2 YSYEKL. The junction had 8 bases not matched to a gene; V was cut back by 1 base and J by 2 bases. This CDR3 spans 17 amino acids. Written as DNA, the CDR3 is TGCGCCAGCAGCCAAGCAGACAGGGACTGGGGCAATCAGCCCCAGCATTTT. Its translation is CASSQADRDWGNQPQHF.

The chain uses TRBV7-2 and TRBJ1-2; maybe TRBD1 (5 bases). Germline CDR1 is SGHTA and CDR2 is FQGNSA. The CDR3 runs to 16 residues. V lost 0 bases to trimming and J lost 5 bases, with 16 bases between them. The CDR3 loop reads CASSLAGVGQGYGYTF. DNA for the CDR3: TGTGCCAGCAGCTTAGCTGGGGTCGGACAAGGGTATGGCTACACCTTC.

The chain employs TRBV28 and TRBJ1-4; D gene uncertain. Trimming removed 5 bases at V and 11 bases at J, with 12 bases between. Germline assignment: CDR1 MDHEN and CDR2 SYDVKM. The CDR3 totals 12 residues. CDR3 DNA sequence: TGTGCCAGCAGTCCTCCCGACGGGAAACTGTTTTTT. Protein sequence: CASSPPDGKLFF.

In this sample, this clone turned up once. The chain combines TRBV3-1 (or the pseudogene TRBV3-2) with TRBJ2-3, with D perhaps matching TRBD2 (7 bases). The V end lost 4 bases, the J end lost 4 bases, and 12 bases lay between the germline ends. The CDR3 is 14 amino acids. Per germline, CDR1 LGHDT and CDR2 YNNKEL (reference sequence). CDR3 residues: CASSPHGGPDTQYF. The CDR3 DNA follows: TGTGCCAGCAGCCCCCACGGGGGGCCAGATACGCAGTATTTT.